The entry that follows covers one TCR beta chain sequence. No antigen is known for it. This sample is part of a study of OX40 agonist ivuxolimab in advanced cancers. Study at large: In this trial design, patients received ivuxolimab intravenously at 0.01 to 10 mg/kg every 2 weeks. Of the participants, around 43% had some prior anti-PD-1, anti-PD-L1 or anti-CTLA-4 therapy, which was allowed. General observations from the study: The CD4+ and CD8+ T cells in the blood had expanded clonally by week 6 at 0.1 to 3.0 mg/kg. Among patients with partial responses at 0.1-3.0 mg/kg, clonal expansion was among the lowest.

The V and J ends lost 5 bases and 5 bases respectively, with 9 bases between them. Germline loops: CDR1 SGHTA, CDR2 FQGNSA. The CDR3 runs to 13 residues. The data were produced by immunoSEQ multiplex PCR, yet TCRdb's version contains in-frame clones alone and is incomplete. This sample has about 91,000 clones, with roughly nine tenths found just once. The sequenced sample was CD4+ or CD8+ T cells sorted from blood, obtained in a trial of the OX40 agonist ivuxolimab. This chain uses TRBV7-2 with TRBJ2-2, with D perhaps TRBD2 (6 bases). The sequence derives from an adult with an advanced solid tumor such as melanoma, head and neck, liver or kidney cancer. CDR3 coding DNA: TGTGCCAGCAGCGTGGACTATACCGGGGAGCTGTTTTTT. This gives the protein CASSVDYTGELFF.